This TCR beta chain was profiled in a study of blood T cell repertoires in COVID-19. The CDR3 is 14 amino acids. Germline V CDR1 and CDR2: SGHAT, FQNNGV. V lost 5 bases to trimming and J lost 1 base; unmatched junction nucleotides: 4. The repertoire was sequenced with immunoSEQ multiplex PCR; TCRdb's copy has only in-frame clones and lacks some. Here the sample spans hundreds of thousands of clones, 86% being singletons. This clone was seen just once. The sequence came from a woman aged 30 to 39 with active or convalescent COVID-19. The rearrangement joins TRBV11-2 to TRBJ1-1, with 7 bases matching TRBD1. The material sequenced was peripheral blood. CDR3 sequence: CASSDRDGNTEAFF. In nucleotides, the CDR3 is TGTGCCAGCAGCGACAGGGACGGGAACACTGAAGCTTTCTTT.